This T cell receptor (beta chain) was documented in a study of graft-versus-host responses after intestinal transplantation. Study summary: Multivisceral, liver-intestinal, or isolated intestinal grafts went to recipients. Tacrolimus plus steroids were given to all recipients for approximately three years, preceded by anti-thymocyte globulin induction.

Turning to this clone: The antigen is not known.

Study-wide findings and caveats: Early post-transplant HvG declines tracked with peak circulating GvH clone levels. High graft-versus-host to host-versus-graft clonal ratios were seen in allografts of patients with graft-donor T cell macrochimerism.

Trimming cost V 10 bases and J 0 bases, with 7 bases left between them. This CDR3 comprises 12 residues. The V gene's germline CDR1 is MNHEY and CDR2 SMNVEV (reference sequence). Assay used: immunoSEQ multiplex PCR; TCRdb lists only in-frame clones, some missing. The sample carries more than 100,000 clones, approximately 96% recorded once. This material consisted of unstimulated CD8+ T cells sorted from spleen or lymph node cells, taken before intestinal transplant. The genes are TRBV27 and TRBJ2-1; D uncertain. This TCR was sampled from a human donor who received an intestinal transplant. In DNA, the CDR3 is TGTGCCACCGCCCTCTCCTACAATGAGCAGTTCTTC. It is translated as CATALSYNEQFF.